These 19 T cell receptor beta chains share one sample of origin, sequenced in a study of CD8+CD57+ T cells in acquired aplastic anemia. Patients selected for sequencing had displayed CD8+CD57+ cell expansion by flow cytometry. Using genomic DNA as the template, TCR beta VDJ and CDR3 profiling was carried out. In TCRdb, the reads were re-called with MiXCR into one record per CDR3 protein. The sample shows around 430,000 distinct CDR3 sequences, less than 35% of them seen only once. Sequencing was done on a sample of sorted CD4+, CD8+, or CD8+CD57+ T cells (not recorded which) from PBMCs. These receptors all come from a human donor with aplastic anemia.

The CDR3: CASGPGRSNEKLFF. The CDR3 DNA follows: TGTGCCAGCGGTCCGGGACGTTCTAATGAAAAACTGTTTTTT. The V and J genes are TRBV2 and TRBJ1-4; the D gene is possibly TRBD1 (5 bases). This CDR3 is built from 14 residues. CDR1 and CDR2 (germline): SNHLY, FYNNEI. V gave up 8 bases and J gave up 3 bases, with 13 bases separating them. Filled out from reference TRBV2 and TRBJ1-4, the complete variable domain reads EPEVTQTPSHQVTQMGQEVILRCVPISNHLYFYWYRQILGQKVEFLVSFYNNEISEKSEIFDDQFSVERPDGSNFTLKIRSTKLEDSAMYFCASGPGRSNEKLFFGSGTQLSVL.

This clonotype was recorded many times. This chain connects TRBV12-3 or TRBV12-4 to TRBJ1-6; no clear D gene. The CDR3 spans 12 residues. V was trimmed by 6 bases and J by 7 bases, leaving 7 bases between them. CDR3 sequence reads: CASSFGNSPLHF. CDR3 DNA: TGTGCCAGCAGCTTTGGCAATTCACCCCTCCACTTT.

Note on this clonotype: Since a much larger clone is just one base distant, this may be a read error. The chain has TRBV7-8 and TRBJ2-7, with 8 bases matching TRBD1. The V gene's germline CDR1 is SGHVS and CDR2 FQNEAQ. This CDR3 has 15 amino acids. V was pared by 2 bases and J by 5 bases, with 8 bases of the junction left unmatched. Here the CDR3 reads CASSLMTGDVHEQYF. The CDR3 DNA reads TGTGCCAGCAGCTTAATGACAGGGGACGTCCACGAGCAGTACTTC.

This clonotype was counted many times. The genes are TRBV24-1 and TRBJ2-2; 11 positions agree with TRBD1. CDR3 length: 15 amino acids. Looked up from germline, CDR1 is KGHDR and CDR2 is SFDVKD. J lost 7 bases, V lost 2 bases, and 2 bases had no gene match. CDR3 DNA: TGTGCCACCAGTGATTCGGGACAGGGGGTCGGGGAGCTGTTTTTT. Translating gives CATSDSGQGVGELFF.

Only a few counts were recorded for this clonotype. The gene calls are TRBV5-5 and TRBJ2-3; no clear D gene. Per the germline V gene, CDR1 is SGHKS and CDR2 is YYEKEE (reference sequence). The CDR3 has 14 residues. The germline V and J ends were trimmed by 4 bases and 1 base, with 10 bases remaining between them. This CDR3 reads CASSRLDRTDTQYF. CDR3 nucleotide sequence: TGTGCCAGCAGCCGCCTCGACCGCACAGATACGCAGTATTTT.

Concerning this clonotype: It is likely a read error, because the conserved phenylalanine at the end of the CDR3 is missing. The J gene is TRBJ2-7, the V gene TRBV5-6, with 9 bases lining up with TRBD1. The V gene's germline CDR1 is SGHDT and CDR2 YYEEEE. The CDR3 totals 15 residues. The V and J ends lost 3 bases and 7 bases, in that order; junction bases with no gene match: 11. The CDR3 sequence is CASSSGTGRISEQYL. The CDR3 region has the DNA TGTGCCAGCAGCTCTGGGACAGGGAGAATATCGGAGCAGTACCTC.

The table lists this clonotype with a few counts. The rearrangement joins TRBV19 to TRBJ2-5; possibly TRBD1 for D (6 bases). The CDR3 covers 15 residues. Germline V gene sequence: CDR1 LNHDA, CDR2 SQIVND (reference sequence). V was cut by 2 bases and J by 1 base, with 11 bases left in between. The CDR3 sequence is CASSITGHVQETQYF. The CDR3 bases are TGTGCCAGTAGTATAACAGGGCACGTCCAAGAGACCCAGTACTTC.

This clonotype was seen many times. V is TRBV7-2 and J is TRBJ2-5, with D uncertain. Trimming stripped 5 bases from V and 5 bases from J, with 15 bases between. The CDR3 consists of 14 residues. CDR1 and CDR2 (germline): SGHTA, FQGNSA. The CDR3 nucleotides read TGTGCCAGCAGCCCTCCCTTGGTTGGCGAGACCCAGTACTTC. Its protein product is CASSPPLVGETQYF.

V is TRBV10-3 and J is TRBJ1-2, with a weak D call TRBD1 (5 bases). V lost 10 bases and J 6 bases, leaving 24 bases between the germline ends. CDR1 and CDR2 from the germline V gene are ENHRY and SYGVKD. The CDR3 is made up of 15 amino acids. The CDR3 DNA is TGTGCCAGCAGCTTTTGGGGGTACGGCGAAGATGGCTACACCTTC. Encoded protein: CASSFWGYGEDGYTF.

In its sample, this clonotype was seen a few times. The chain is built from TRBV20-1 and TRBJ1-1; tentative D call: TRBD1 (5 bases). CDR1 is DFQATT, CDR2 SNEGSKA, per germline (reference sequence). The V end lost 5 bases, the J end lost 2 bases, and 15 bases lay between the germline ends. The CDR3 loop spans 14 amino acids. The CDR3 nucleotides are TGCAGTGCTGCCGCAATTCAGGGTAACACTGAAGCTTTCTTT. Its translation is CSAAAIQGNTEAFF.

The rearrangement joins TRBV11-2 to TRBJ1-1; 12 nucleotides line up with TRBD1. The CDR3 covers 15 residues. V trimming: 0 bases; J trimming: 4 bases; junction bases outside the gene matches: 0. The germline V gene has CDR1 SGHAT and CDR2 FQNNGV. For the CDR3, the DNA is TGTGCCAGCAGCTTAGAGGGACAGGGGGCCACTGAAGCTTTCTTT. Residues: CASSLEGQGATEAFF.

V gene TRBV7-2 combines with J gene TRBJ1-5; the D gene is possibly TRBD1 (5 bases). This CDR3 has 16 amino acids. V was trimmed by 5 bases and J by 4 bases, leaving 18 bases between them. Germline lookup yields CDR1 SGHTA and CDR2 FQGNSA. CDR3 nucleotides: TGTGCCAGCAGCCCCGCGGGGGGATTAGCGAATCAGCCCCAGCATTTT. Amino acid sequence: CASSPAGGLANQPQHF.

This clonotype was detected a few times. The chain has TRBV11-1 and TRBJ2-5; 8 bases map to TRBD1. V dropped 5 bases and J dropped 3; count of bases not matched to a gene: 8. The CDR3 is 15 amino acids. Germline lookup yields CDR1 SGHAT and CDR2 FQDESV (reference sequence). The CDR3 sequence is CASSVGQGREETQYF. In DNA, the CDR3 is TGTGCCAGCAGCGTAGGACAGGGAAGGGAAGAGACCCAGTACTTC.

This clonotype was counted at least ten times. This sequence joins TRBV10-3 and TRBJ1-1, with D unclear. The CDR3 contains 15 residues. CDR1 ENHRY and CDR2 SYGVKD come from the germline V gene. V lost 3 bases, J lost 1 base, and 12 bases lay in between. CDR3 sequence: CAISEGWPRNTEAFF. The CDR3 DNA follows: TGTGCCATCAGTGAAGGATGGCCGCGGAACACTGAAGCTTTCTTT.

This clonotype was seen a handful of times. The V gene is TRBV30, the J gene TRBJ1-6, with 9 bases that match TRBD1. The V gene's germline CDR1 is GTSNPN and CDR2 SVGIG (reference sequence). V gave up 0 bases and J gave up 7 bases; unmatched junction bases: 7. The CDR3 contains 16 residues. Here the CDR3 DNA reads TGTGCCTGGAGTGTCTCGACCGGGACAGGGAATTCACCCCTCCACTTT. Amino acids: CAWSVSTGTGNSPLHF. Supplemented by reference TRBV30 and TRBJ1-6, the full variable domain reads SQTIHQWPATLVQPVGSPLSLECTVEGTSNPNLYWYRQAAGRGLQLLFYSVGIGQISSEVPQNLSASRPQDRQFILSSKKLLLSDSGFYLCAWSVSTGTGNSPLHFGNGTRLTVT.

The gene calls are TRBV12-3 or TRBV12-4 and TRBJ1-1; the D is unclear. The CDR3 runs to 13 residues. V lost 3 bases and J lost 4, with 9 bases in between. CDR3 residues: CASSFEGGTEAFF. The DNA for the CDR3 is TGTGCCAGCAGTTTCGAGGGTGGCACTGAAGCTTTCTTT.

In its sample, this clonotype was seen many times. This chain connects TRBV2 to TRBJ1-1; no reliable D call. Trimming removed 1 base from V and 4 bases from J, with 10 bases in between. This CDR3 comprises 14 residues. In germline, CDR1 is SNHLY, CDR2 FYNNEI. Written as DNA, the CDR3 is TGTGCCAGCAGTGAAGGGGTGGGAGGCACTGAAGCTTTCTTT. Translated: CASSEGVGGTEAFF.

Many counts were recorded for this clonotype. The chain uses TRBV7-9 and TRBJ1-1; no firm D call. This CDR3 is 15 amino acids long. CDR1 SEHNR and CDR2 FQNEAQ come from the germline V gene (reference sequence). V was clipped by 4 bases and J by 5 bases, with 17 bases between them. CDR3: CASSSTAGFWTEAFF. The CDR3 DNA reads TGTGCCAGCAGCTCCACAGCCGGATTCTGGACTGAAGCTTTCTTT.

The chain recombines TRBV10-2 with TRBJ1-6; possibly TRBD1 for D (5 bases). The CDR3 contains 18 residues. The V and J ends lost 2 bases and 7 bases respectively, with 21 bases between them. Looked up from germline, CDR1 is WSHSY and CDR2 is SAAADI. CDR3 nucleotides: TGCGCCAGCAGTGAGCAGGGACCGCGAGGAACGAGGAATTCACCCCTCCACTTT. This encodes CASSEQGPRGTRNSPLHF.